These 22 T cell receptor beta chains originate from one sample sequenced in a study of cytomegalovirus exposure and HLA in healthy donors. Vbeta (60) and Jbeta (13) primers were used in the PCR. The table came from immunoSEQ multiplex PCR; TCRdb's copy has only in-frame clones and leaves some out. Found here are 75,000 to 100,000 clones, approximately 72% of them singletons; the top ten hold 2.5% to 3%. The sequencing input was PBMCs. Source of these receptors: a female donor in good health and CMV-seropositive.

The rearrangement joins TRBV7-3 to TRBJ1-2; D may be TRBD1 (6 bases). Germline CDR1 is SGHTA and CDR2 is FQGTGA. This CDR3 has 14 amino acids. V gave up 2 bases and J gave up 0 bases, with 7 bases separating them. As DNA, the CDR3 is TGTGCCAGCAGCTTAGGGGGCTCTAACTATGGCTACACCTTC. Amino acid sequence: CASSLGGSNYGYTF.

To note about this clone: No conserved phenylalanine or tryptophan ends this CDR3, so it is likely a read error. This sequence joins TRBV4-3 and TRBJ2-3; the match to TRBD2 covers 7 bases. The CDR3 extends over 16 amino acids. The germline V gene encodes CDR1 LGHNA and CDR2 YSLEER. The V gene end was trimmed by 1 base and the J gene end by 6 bases; junction bases not matched to a gene: 10. CDR3 bases: TGCGCCAGCAGCCAAGGGGACTATTTGAATTGGGATACGCAGTATGTT. It specifies CASSQGDYLNWDTQYV.

The V and J genes are TRBV19 and TRBJ1-5, with D possibly being TRBD1 (6 bases). The CDR3 totals 14 residues. Germline V gene lookup returns CDR1 LNHDA and CDR2 SQIVND (reference sequence). V was clipped by 7 bases and J by 3 bases, with 13 bases between them. CDR3 in amino acids: CASTPGQTNQPQHF. In DNA form, the CDR3 reads TGTGCCAGTACTCCCGGACAGACCAATCAGCCCCAGCATTTT. The variable domain in full, with the rest retrieved from reference TRBV19 and TRBJ1-5, is DGGITQSPKYLFRKEGQNVTLSCEQNLNHDAMYWYRQDPGQGLRLIYYSQIVNDFQKGDIAEGYSVSREKKESFPLTVTSAQKNPTAFYLCASTPGQTNQPQHFGDGTRLSIL.

Here the CDR3 reads CASSGPGGADTQYF. The CDR3 DNA reads TGTGCCAGCAGTGGACCCGGGGGGGCAGATACGCAGTATTTT. The chain recombines TRBV2 with TRBJ2-3, with TRBD2 matching over 8 bases. The CDR3 has 14 amino acids. CDR1 SNHLY and CDR2 FYNNEI come from the germline V gene. J gave up 4 bases and V 4 bases, and 4 bases lay outside the gene matches.

J is TRBJ1-5 and V is TRBV15; D possibly corresponds to TRBD1 (6 bases). The V gene's germline CDR1 is LNHNV and CDR2 YYDKDF (reference sequence). V lost 3 bases and J 7 bases, leaving 10 bases between the germline ends. The length of the CDR3 is 13 residues. The CDR3 nucleotides are TGTGCCACCAGCAGCCAGGGGAACCAGCCCCAGCATTTT. Its protein product is CATSSQGNQPQHF. The full variable domain, with the rest looked up from reference TRBV15 and TRBJ1-5, is DAMVIQNPRYQVTQFGKPVTLSCSQTLNHNVMYWYQQKSSQAPKLLFHYYDKDFNNEADTPDNFQSRRPNTSFCFLDIRSPGLGDTAMYLCATSSQGNQPQHFGDGTRLSIL.

The chain couples TRBV12-5 to TRBJ1-2, with TRBD1 as a possible D gene (6 bases). The CDR3 length is 13 residues. The V gene's germline CDR1 is LGHNT and CDR2 FRNRAP. Deletions cut 1 base from V and 6 bases from J, with 9 bases between. CDR3 region: CASGLADSHGYTF. In nucleotides, the CDR3 is TGTGCTAGTGGTTTGGCGGACAGTCATGGCTACACCTTC.

The sample holds a few counts of this clone. The rearrangement joins TRBV6-5 to TRBJ1-1; TRBD1 agrees at 7 bases. This CDR3 contains 15 residues. The junction had 7 bases not matched to a gene; V was cut back by 6 bases and J by 0 bases. Germline V gene sequence: CDR1 MNHEY, CDR2 SVGAGI. In DNA, the CDR3 is TGTGCCAGCAGCCTTAACAGGGGATTGAACACTGAAGCTTTCTTT. Its protein is CASSLNRGLNTEAFF.

The chain recombines TRBV4-2 with TRBJ1-4, with D maybe TRBD1 (5 bases). The CDR3 is 14 amino acids. Germline loops: CDR1 LGHNA, CDR2 YNFKEQ. V was shortened by 2 bases and J by 7 bases, with 11 bases between the two germline ends. Here the CDR3 reads CASSQWQGGEKLFF. The CDR3 DNA reads as TGTGCCAGCAGCCAATGGCAGGGTGGTGAAAAACTGTTTTTT.

The table lists this clone with a few counts. The rearrangement joins TRBV5-1 to TRBJ1-1; D is uncertain. CDR3 length: 14 amino acids. V lost 2 bases and J 4 bases, leaving 12 bases between the germline ends. Germline V gene data show CDR1 as SGHRS and CDR2 as YFSETQ. The CDR3 reads CASSLPASGTEAFF. The CDR3, as DNA: TGCGCCAGCAGCTTACCGGCGAGCGGCACTGAAGCTTTCTTT.

The J gene is TRBJ2-7, the V gene TRBV28, with TRBD1 identical over 7 bases. After removal of 4 bases from V and 3 bases from J, the junction contained 6 bases not matched to a gene. Per germline, CDR1 MDHEN and CDR2 SYDVKM. The length of the CDR3 is 14 residues. CDR3 region: CASSSSWDSYEQYF. CDR3 bases: TGTGCCAGCAGTTCCTCATGGGACAGCTACGAGCAGTACTTC.

The rearrangement links TRBV13 to TRBJ1-6; 8 nucleotides line up with TRBD1. The CDR3 loop spans 18 amino acids. V dropped 6 bases and J dropped 0; count of bases not matched to a gene: 10. Germline lookup yields CDR1 PRHDT and CDR2 FYEKMQ (reference sequence). CDR3 loop: CASRSRGHGGSYNSPLHF. The CDR3 DNA follows: TGTGCCAGCAGGTCCAGGGGGCACGGAGGCTCCTATAATTCACCCCTCCACTTT.

The table lists this clone with a few counts. The rearrangement links TRBV6-1 to TRBJ1-5; D gene uncertain. V lost 5 bases, J lost 12 bases, and 11 bases lay in between. Germline V gives CDR1 MNHNS, CDR2 SASEGT. There are 11 residues in the CDR3. CDR3 sequence (DNA): TGTGCCAGCAGTATACGGTCTAGCCAGCATTTT. It specifies CASSIRSSQHF.

This clone was found a few times. This sequence joins TRBV10-3 and TRBJ2-3; D uncertain. CDR3 length: 14 residues. The germline CDR1 and CDR2 sequences are ENHRY and SYGVKD. V dropped 0 bases and J dropped 3 bases, with 7 bases sitting between them. CDR3 bases: TGTGCCATCAGTGAGTCCCTAGAGACAGATACGCAGTATTTT. Encoded protein: CAISESLETDTQYF.

This chain joins TRBV7-3 and TRBJ2-7, with D tentatively TRBD2 (7 bases). V lost 2 bases and J 6 bases, leaving 14 bases between the germline ends. Germline values: CDR1 SGHTA, CDR2 FQGTGA. The CDR3 runs to 14 residues. CDR3 in amino acids: CASSLGTTGSEQYF. CDR3 DNA: TGTGCCAGCAGCTTAGGGACTACAGGGAGCGAGCAGTACTTC.

The sample holds one count of this clone. The chain employs TRBV5-4 and TRBJ2-5; TRBD1 might be the D (5 bases). V lost 1 base and J 5 bases, leaving 9 bases between the germline ends. The CDR3 runs to 13 residues. Germline V gene lookup returns CDR1 SGHNT and CDR2 YYREEE (reference sequence). In DNA form, the CDR3 reads TGTGCCAGCAGCTTGAAGGGGCGGGAGACCCAGTACTTC. This sequence encodes CASSLKGRETQYF.

This chain connects TRBV6-5 to TRBJ1-2; no reliable D call. Trimming took off 4 bases at V and 2 bases at J, with 11 bases between the two ends. Germline-derived CDR1 and CDR2 are MNHEY and SVGAGI. This CDR3 has 14 residues. This CDR3 is CASSLAGLNYGYTF. CDR3 coding DNA: TGTGCCAGCAGTTTGGCAGGATTAAACTATGGCTACACCTTC.

This chain joins TRBV27 and TRBJ1-6, with D perhaps TRBD1 (5 bases). The V end lost 3 bases, the J end lost 9 bases, and 12 bases lay between the germline ends. This CDR3 is 14 amino acids long. Germline V CDR1 and CDR2: MNHEY, SMNVEV (reference sequence). Written as DNA, the CDR3 is TGTGCCAGCAGTTTTCCTTTCGGGGGTTCACCCCTCCACTTT. Protein sequence: CASSFPFGGSPLHF.

This clone has only a few counts. The J gene is TRBJ1-6, the V gene TRBV6-1; 7 bases match TRBD1. This CDR3 has 14 amino acids. CDR1 is MNHNS, CDR2 SASEGT, per germline. The CDR3 loop reads CVASGGIHNSPLHF. The CDR3 DNA reads as TGTGTAGCATCAGGGGGAATCCATAATTCACCCCTCCACTTT.

The V call is TRBV4-2, the J call TRBJ2-2; TRBD1 matches 7 bases. The CDR3 is 17 amino acids. The germline gives CDR1 LGHNA, CDR2 YNFKEQ. V lost 1 base and J lost 5; bases outside the gene matches: 10. CDR3 bases: TGTGCCAGCAGCCAAGCAATAGACAGGGTAAGGACCGGGGAGCTGTTTTTT. Its translation is CASSQAIDRVRTGELFF.

The chain recombines TRBV4-3 with TRBJ2-1; D may be TRBD2 (7 bases). Germline V gene data show CDR1 as LGHNA and CDR2 as YSLEER. Between the trimmed V and J ends, which lost 3 bases and 9 bases, there was a span of 12 bases. This CDR3 has 13 residues. The CDR3 coding sequence is TGCGCCAGCAGCCAGGAAGGGGGGGGTGAGCAGTTCTTC. As protein: CASSQEGGGEQFF.

The chain joins TRBV27 to TRBJ2-2, with D hard to call. Germline V lookup: CDR1 MNHEY, CDR2 SMNVEV (reference sequence). The V and J ends lost 4 bases and 4 bases respectively, with 10 bases between them. This CDR3 spans 14 amino acids. CDR3 residues: CASSWYSSTGELFF. The CDR3 DNA reads as TGTGCCAGCAGTTGGTACAGTAGCACCGGGGAGCTGTTTTTT.

The CDR3 here is CASSRSGLAGGMSDTQYF. In DNA form, the CDR3 reads TGTGCCAGCAGCAGGTCGGGACTAGCGGGGGGCATGTCAGATACGCAGTATTTT. The chain is built from TRBV4-2 and TRBJ2-3; 15 nucleotides align to TRBD2. The CDR3 has 18 residues. CDR1 is LGHNA and CDR2 is YNFKEQ in the germline V gene. V shed 5 bases and J 4 bases; nucleotides not matched to a gene: 10.